The 30 T cell receptor beta chains below all came from one sample that was sequenced in a study of naive and memory T cell subsets. Study outcomes and limitations: Possibly reflecting memory cells re-expressing CD45RA, a few larger clonotypes occurred in naive repertoires, especially CD8.

The antigens for these receptors are not known. The beta constant-region primer was an equimolar mix of two oligonucleotides covering TRBC1 and TRBC2. Four rounds of PCR amplified the ligated cDNA using nested alpha and beta constant-region primers plus SP2. TCRdb independently ran MiXCR on the UMI-ligation and nested PCR reads; one entry per CDR3 protein. Of 140,000 to 150,000 distinct CDR3 sequences in the sample, under 25% were seen once. Sequencing was done on a sample of naive CD4+ T cells from blood. The receptors come from a human donor in good health.

This clonotype was observed once. The chain links TRBV25-1 to TRBJ1-5; 10 positions agree with TRBD1. The CDR3 totals 16 residues. Germline loops: CDR1 MGHDK, CDR2 SYGVNS. The V and J ends lost 3 bases and 3 bases, in that order; junction bases with no gene match: 5. The CDR3 DNA sequence: TGTGCCAGCAGTGACGGCGACAGGGGGCTCAATCAGCCCCAGCATTTT. Translated: CASSDGDRGLNQPQHF.

V usage is TRBV9 and J usage is TRBJ1-1; 8 bases map to TRBD1. Germline values: CDR1 SGDLS, CDR2 YYNGEE. The junction had 6 bases not matched to a gene; V was cut back by 4 bases and J by 1 base. The CDR3 is 15 amino acids. CDR3 protein: CASSPRTGTNTEAFF. The CDR3 coding sequence is TGTGCCAGCAGCCCCCGGACAGGGACGAACACTGAAGCTTTCTTT.

The chain has TRBV12-5 and TRBJ1-2; TRBD1 might be the D (5 bases). The CDR3 extends over 14 amino acids. The V gene lost 2 bases and the J gene lost 6 bases, with 13 bases spanning the gap. Germline V lookup: CDR1 LGHNT, CDR2 FRNRAP. The CDR3 loop is CASGLFPGRDGYTF. The CDR3 region has the DNA TGTGCTAGTGGTTTGTTCCCAGGGAGGGATGGCTACACCTTC. Full variable domain (rest looked up from reference TRBV12-5 and TRBJ1-2): DARVTQTPRHKVTEMGQEVTMRCQPILGHNTVFWYRQTMMQGLELLAYFRNRAPLDDSGMPKDRFSAEMPDATLATLKIQPSEPRDSAVYFCASGLFPGRDGYTFGSGTRLTVV.

This clonotype was detected once. The chain uses TRBV11-2 and TRBJ2-1; TRBD2 matches 8 bases. The CDR3 contains 16 residues. Germline V gives CDR1 SGHAT, CDR2 FQNNGV. J gave up 1 base and V 4 bases, and 6 bases lay outside the gene matches. The CDR3 loop reads CASSSGLARSYNEQFF. CDR3 nucleotides: TGTGCCAGCAGCTCCGGACTAGCTCGATCCTACAATGAGCAGTTCTTC.

Notes on this clonotype: Germline is not matched at one junction end, which may reflect a read error. The chain employs TRBV29-1 and TRBJ2-3, with D unclear. Germline CDR1 reads SQVTM; CDR2 reads ANQGSEA. The length of the CDR3 is 12 residues. CDR3 protein: CSVDLGADAQYF. In DNA, the CDR3 is TGCAGCGTTGATCTGGGTGCAGATGCGCAGTATTTT.

J is TRBJ2-3 and V is TRBV18, with unresolved D. Germline V gene lookup returns CDR1 KGHSH and CDR2 LQKENI. The CDR3 loop spans 15 amino acids. The V end was cut by 6 bases, the J end by 1 base, with 14 bases between. The CDR3 DNA reads TGTGCCAGCTCCCCCCAACCCTGGGGCACAGATACGCAGTATTTT. Translated, it gives CASSPQPWGTDTQYF.

The V gene is TRBV29-1, the J gene TRBJ1-2; possibly TRBD1 for D (6 bases). Germline V gene data show CDR1 as SQVTM and CDR2 as ANQGSEA. V gave up 1 base and J gave up 5 bases, with 23 bases separating them. This CDR3 is 17 amino acids long. The CDR3 sequence is CSVEALAGLGGQYGYTF. The CDR3 DNA reads as TGCAGCGTTGAAGCCCTCGCGGGGCTTGGGGGGCAGTATGGCTACACCTTC.

This clonotype was observed a handful of times. The chain combines TRBV10-3 with TRBJ1-1; a weak D match, TRBD1 (6 bases). Germline loops: CDR1 ENHRY, CDR2 SYGVKD. The CDR3 has 13 amino acids. Trimming took off 5 bases at V and 4 bases at J, with 11 bases between the two ends. This chain's CDR3 is CAISKQGSTEAFF. The CDR3 DNA is TGTGCCATCAGTAAACAGGGTAGCACTGAAGCTTTCTTT.

This clonotype was recorded a few times. The chain is built from TRBV7-9 and TRBJ2-7; tentatively, D is TRBD2 (6 bases). Germline CDR1 SEHNR, CDR2 FQNEAQ (reference sequence). This CDR3 is 14 amino acids long. The V and J ends lost 5 bases and 6 bases respectively, with 17 bases between them. As DNA, the CDR3 is TGTGCCAGCAGCCCGACTAGTGTCAGCGCCGAGCAGTACTTC. This encodes CASSPTSVSAEQYF.

The chain combines TRBV29-1 with TRBJ2-7; the match to TRBD1 covers 10 bases. The V segment lost 7 bases and the J segment 5 bases; nucleotides outside the gene matches: 8. The CDR3 has 13 amino acids. Germline V gene data show CDR1 as SQVTM and CDR2 as ANQGSEA. Written as DNA, the CDR3 is TGCAGCGGACGGACAGGGGGAAGGAACGAGCAGTACTTC. Its protein is CSGRTGGRNEQYF.

A single count supports this clonotype. The chain employs TRBV5-1 and TRBJ2-3, with D unresolved. V was trimmed by 4 bases and J by 2 bases, leaving 17 bases between them. Germline CDR1 is SGHRS and CDR2 is YFSETQ. This CDR3 is 16 amino acids long. In nucleotides, the CDR3 is TGCGCCAGCAGCCCCTTCAACGAGCCCTACACAGATACGCAGTATTTT. Encoded protein: CASSPFNEPYTDTQYF.

This clonotype was recorded many times. This rearrangement joins TRBV21-1 to TRBJ2-5; TRBD2 is the table's D call, not checked against the DNA. TRBV21-1 corresponds to a pseudogene. The CDR3 runs 17 residues. Written as DNA, the CDR3 is TGTGCCAGCAGCATCCGGCTAAGCGGCAGGGCTGAGAAGACCCAGTACTTC. Protein sequence: CASSIRLSGRAEKTQYF.

In this sample, this clonotype turned up a few times. CDR3 residues: CASSPLIAGNTEAFF. The CDR3 DNA follows: TGCGCCAGCAGCCCGTTGATAGCAGGGAACACTGAAGCTTTCTTT. This chain joins TRBV5-1 and TRBJ1-1; D gene unclear. Trimming removed 4 bases at V and 1 base at J, with 14 bases between. CDR3 size: 15 residues. Germline loops: CDR1 SGHRS, CDR2 YFSETQ.

This clonotype was seen more than once but under ten times. This chain joins TRBV10-3 and TRBJ2-2, with 7 bases lining up with TRBD1. This CDR3 region has 16 residues. Germline CDR1 ENHRY, CDR2 SYGVKD. V dropped 2 bases and J dropped 0; count of bases not matched to a gene: 3. CDR3 coding DNA: TGTGCCATCAGTGAGATACAGGGGACGAACACCGGGGAGCTGTTTTTT. Its translation is CAISEIQGTNTGELFF.

This sequence joins TRBV28 and TRBJ2-7; D remains unclear. The CDR3 runs to 14 residues. Trimming pared 3 bases from V and 0 bases from J, leaving 9 bases between. Germline loops: CDR1 MDHEN, CDR2 SYDVKM. CDR3 region: CASSFRKSSYEQYF. The DNA for the CDR3 is TGTGCCAGCAGTTTCCGGAAATCCTCCTACGAGCAGTACTTC.

The table lists this clonotype with a few counts. This chain links TRBV5-1 with TRBJ2-1, with D possibly TRBD1 on 5 matching bases. The germline gives CDR1 SGHRS, CDR2 YFSETQ. Trimming took 1 base from V and 8 from J, leaving 10 bases between them. The CDR3 spans 13 residues. The chain's CDR3 is CASSLIQGDEQFF. As DNA, the CDR3 is TGCGCCAGCAGCTTGATTCAAGGGGATGAGCAGTTCTTC.

V usage is TRBV7-9 and J usage is TRBJ2-3; D gene unclear. CDR1 and CDR2 (germline): SEHNR, FQNEAQ (reference sequence). The CDR3 spans 14 residues. V lost 0 bases to trimming and J lost 3 bases, with 7 bases between them. DNA of the CDR3: TGTGCCAGCAGCTTAGCGCTCCGGACAGATACGCAGTATTTT. Translation: CASSLALRTDTQYF.

This clonotype was recorded many times. The CDR3 loop reads CASSPSIGREYQETQYF. CDR3 nucleotide sequence: TGTGCCAGCAGTCCAAGTATTGGTAGGGAGTACCAAGAGACCCAGTACTTC. J is TRBJ2-5 and V is TRBV28; D may be TRBD2 (5 bases). Trimming stripped 5 bases from V and 0 bases from J, with 19 bases between. Germline V gene data show CDR1 as MDHEN and CDR2 as SYDVKM. This CDR3 contains 17 residues.

This clonotype occurred a few times. The chain is built from TRBV28 and TRBJ2-1; 13 bases align to TRBD2. J was trimmed by 8 bases and V by 4 bases; bases with no gene match: 5. The CDR3 is 15 residues long. Germline CDR1 reads MDHEN; CDR2 reads SYDVKM. The CDR3: CASSSGTSGNYEQFF. The CDR3 DNA sequence: TGTGCCAGCAGTTCGGGGACTAGCGGGAACTATGAGCAGTTCTTC.

This clonotype was counted a few times. The CDR3 region has the DNA TGCAGTGCAAGACAGGGAGAGACCCAGTACTTC. Its protein is CSARQGETQYF. The rearrangement links TRBV20-1 to TRBJ2-5; 7 bases match TRBD1. Losses at the gene ends were 6 bases for V and 4 bases for J; bases not matched to a gene: 2. From germline, CDR1 is DFQATT and CDR2 SNEGSKA (reference sequence). This CDR3 contains 11 residues.

This clonotype occurred a few times. The rearrangement joins TRBV6-6 to TRBJ1-5, with 10 bases fitting TRBD1. Germline CDR1 is MNHNY and CDR2 is SVGAGI (reference sequence). The CDR3 totals 17 residues. V lost 6 bases and J lost 2; bases outside the gene matches: 10. CDR3 sequence reads: CASSHRQGAYGNQPQHF. CDR3 nucleotides: TGTGCCAGCAGCCACCGACAGGGGGCTTATGGCAATCAGCCCCAGCATTTT.

The gene calls are TRBV5-1 and TRBJ2-3; TRBD2 might be the D (6 bases). The length of the CDR3 is 16 residues. The germline CDR1 and CDR2 sequences are SGHRS and YFSETQ. The V end lost 2 bases, the J end lost 2 bases, and 15 bases lay between the germline ends. As DNA, the CDR3 is TGCGCCAGCAGCTTAGGACCAGCGGGCCTCACAGATACGCAGTATTTT. This gives the protein CASSLGPAGLTDTQYF.

This clonotype has just one count. This chain links TRBV9 with TRBJ1-1; no clear D gene. With 0 bases removed from V and 0 bases from J, the gap between germline ends came to 6 bases. The CDR3 is 14 amino acids. The germline V gene encodes CDR1 SGDLS and CDR2 YYNGEE. CDR3 coding DNA: TGTGCCAGCAGCGTAGGTAGGTTGAACACTGAAGCTTTCTTT. Translated: CASSVGRLNTEAFF.

The J gene is TRBJ1-1, the V gene TRBV7-2; D is undetermined. Germline assignment: CDR1 SGHTA and CDR2 FQGNSA. CDR3 size: 17 residues. The V end lost 5 bases, the J end lost 2 bases, and 21 bases lay between the germline ends. CDR3 nucleotides: TGTGCCAGCAGCGTCGAAGATGACACGACCAAAAACACTGAAGCTTTCTTT. Translating it yields CASSVEDDTTKNTEAFF.

The table lists this clonotype with a few counts. The J gene is TRBJ2-3, the V gene TRBV7-2; D unresolved. The V gene lost 2 bases and the J gene lost 4 bases, with 7 bases spanning the gap. This CDR3 is built from 13 residues. Germline V gene data show CDR1 as SGHTA and CDR2 as FQGNSA. CDR3 bases: TGTGCCAGCAGCTTACAACGGTCAGATACGCAGTATTTT. Amino acids: CASSLQRSDTQYF.

The rearrangement uses TRBV6-2 or TRBV6-3 and TRBJ1-6; D remains ambiguous. Germline V gives CDR1 MNHEY, CDR2 SVGEGT. V was pared by 6 bases and J by 9 bases, with 12 bases between. The CDR3 is made up of 13 amino acids. The CDR3 is CASSVQVTSPLHF. The DNA of the CDR3 is TGTGCCAGCAGCGTTCAGGTCACTTCACCCCTCCACTTT.

The chain joins TRBV4-3 to TRBJ2-1, with D possibly matching TRBD1 (5 bases). Germline CDR1 reads LGHNA; CDR2 reads YSLEER. The ends were cut back, 3 bases at V and 3 bases at J, with 12 bases in the middle. The CDR3 consists of 15 residues. CDR3: CASSQAFQGYNEQFF. In nucleotides, the CDR3 is TGCGCCAGCAGCCAGGCTTTTCAGGGCTACAATGAGCAGTTCTTC.

The chain's CDR3 is CASSPYPSYEQYF. The CDR3 region has the DNA TGTGCCAGCAGCCCGTATCCCTCCTACGAGCAGTACTTC. V and J are TRBV28 and TRBJ2-7; D ambiguous. The ends were cut back, 6 bases at V and 0 bases at J, with 9 bases in the middle. Germline CDR1 and CDR2: MDHEN and SYDVKM. This CDR3 region has 13 residues.

This clonotype was detected only a few times. This chain links TRBV6-6 with TRBJ2-1; D is uncertain. The CDR3 consists of 14 residues. The V gene lost 4 bases and the J gene lost 3 bases, with 10 bases spanning the gap. Germline CDR1 MNHNY, CDR2 SVGAGI (reference sequence). The CDR3 bases are TGTGCCAGCAGTTCACACTCCTACTACAATGAGCAGTTCTTC. Translating it yields CASSSHSYYNEQFF.

The V gene is TRBV25-1, the J gene TRBJ2-7; TRBD1 aligns across 8 bases. The CDR3 sequence is 14 residues long. The V and J ends lost 6 bases and 6 bases, in that order; junction bases with no gene match: 10. Germline CDR1 and CDR2: MGHDK and SYGVNS. As DNA, the CDR3 is TGTGCCAGCAGCCCCGGACAGGGTATGGGCGAGCAGTACTTC. Its translation: CASSPGQGMGEQYF.